These T cell receptor beta chains were read from a single sample in a study of cytomegalovirus exposure and HLA in healthy donors. Here immunoSEQ multiplex PCR was the method, and the copy in TCRdb shows in-frame clones only, minus some. This repertoire shows some 87,000 clones, approximately 96% found once; its top ten account for about 1.3%. Sequenced: PBMCs. These receptors all come from a woman under 30 in good health and CMV-seronegative. Both conserved end residues are part of each CDR3. The D gene is left open where the match is weak. Expanded clones are given a class, and other clones once, few, many or no size at all.

TRBV28	TRBJ1-5	-	TRBD1	CASSSGQGWQPQHF	TGTGCCAGCAGTTCCGGACAGGGCTGGCAGCCCCAGCATTTT
TRBV18	TRBJ1-2	-	-	CASSSIDSPGGYTF	TGTGCCAGCTCATCAATCGACAGTCCCGGCGGCTACACCTTC
TRBV6-5	TRBJ2-3	once	TRBD1	CASSYPTGGSDTQYF	TGTGCCAGCAGTTACCCGACAGGGGGCTCAGATACGCAGTATTTT
TRBV5-1	TRBJ2-7	-	TRBD1	CASSLTGSGEQYF	TGCGCCAGCAGCCTGACAGGGTCTGGCGAGCAGTACTTC
TRBV7-9	TRBJ2-4	-	TRBD2	CASSFLRLAGVGDIQYF	TGTGCCAGCAGCTTTCTTCGGCTAGCGGGAGTGGGTGACATTCAGTACTTC
TRBV19	TRBJ1-2	-	-	CASSMSGHNYGYTF	TGTGCCAGTAGTATGTCCGGACATAACTATGGCTACACCTTC
TRBV21-1	TRBJ2-2	-	-	CASSNVTGLTGELFF	TGTGCCAGCAGTAATGTAACAGGCTTGACCGGGGAGCTGTTTTTT
TRBV19	TRBJ2-1	-	TRBD1	CATFDRVANDEQFF	TGTGCCACCTTCGACAGGGTCGCCAACGATGAGCAGTTCTTC
TRBV11-3	TRBJ2-3	-	TRBD2	CASSSGLAGTDTQYF	TGTGCCAGCAGCTCGGGACTAGCCGGCACAGATACGCAGTATTTT
TRBV27	TRBJ2-7	-	TRBD1	CASSLTGGTSYEQYF	TGTGCCAGCAGTTTGACAGGGGGGACCTCCTACGAGCAGTACTTC
TRBV5-1	TRBJ1-3	once	-	CASSLALSGNTIYF	TGCGCCAGCAGCTTGGCACTCTCTGGAAACACCATATATTTT
TRBV9	TRBJ1-2	once	TRBD1	CASSVLGTANYGYTF	TGTGCCAGCAGCGTTTTGGGGACAGCTAACTATGGCTACACCTTC
TRBV7-6	TRBJ2-2	-	TRBD1	CASSLVPGQGAGELFF	TGTGCCAGCAGCTTAGTCCCGGGACAGGGGGCCGGGGAGCTGTTTTTT
TRBV15	TRBJ2-3	-	-	CATSTRGDTQYF	TGTGCCACCAGCACGCGAGGAGATACGCAGTATTTT
TRBV19	TRBJ1-1	-	TRBD1	CASISRQGDTEAFF	TGTGCCAGTATAAGTAGGCAGGGGGACACTGAAGCTTTCTTT
TRBV7-2	TRBJ2-1	-	TRBD1	CASSLRQGTYNEQFF	TGTGCCAGCAGCCTCAGACAGGGAACCTACAATGAGCAGTTCTTC
TRBV7-9	TRBJ2-5	-	-	CASSFKGHPQETQYF	TGTGCCAGCAGCTTTAAGGGGCACCCCCAAGAGACCCAGTACTTC
TRBV6-5	TRBJ1-1	-	-	CASSYSGAARDTEAFF	TGTGCCAGCAGTTACTCTGGGGCGGCCAGGGACACTGAAGCTTTCTTT
TRBV2	TRBJ1-2	-	-	CASSEWAERGYTF	TGTGCCAGCAGTGAATGGGCAGAAAGGGGCTACACCTTC
TRBV28	TRBJ2-7	-	-	CASSRPRQGLYEQYF	TGTGCCAGCAGCCGTCCGAGACAGGGACTTTACGAGCAGTACTTC
TRBV21-1	TRBJ2-5	-	-	CASSIPGQAETQYF	TGTGCCAGCAGCATCCCCGGACAGGCGGAGACCCAGTACTTC
TRBV6-6	TRBJ2-1	once	-	CASRPLGDEQFF	TGTGCCAGCAGGCCCCTGGGCGATGAGCAGTTCTTC